These T cell receptor beta chains were read from a single sample in a study of blood T cell repertoires in COVID-19. Profiled with immunoSEQ multiplex PCR; TCRdb holds only in-frame clones, not every one. The repertoire holds about 280,000 clones, with around 90% as singletons. The sequenced material came from PBMCs or T cells enriched from blood (not recorded which). The origin of the receptors is a woman aged 40 to 50 who had recovered from COVID-19. Both conserved end residues are part of each CDR3. The order of the fields is J gene, V gene, clone size, D gene, CDR3 DNA, CDR3 protein. A D gene is named only where the DNA matches it firmly. Only part of the rows carry a size: once, few, many, or a class if the clone is expanded.

>TRBJ2-3|TRBV9|.|TRBD2
TGTGCCAGCAGTATAGCGGGAGTAGATACGCAGTATTTT
CASSIAGVDTQYF
>TRBJ2-1|TRBV18|few|.
TGTGCCAGCTCCTTTGGTGCTAGTGAGCAGTTCTTC
CASSFGASEQFF
>TRBJ1-4|TRBV7-6|few|.
TGTGCCAGCAGCCCGGGATTTTCAACTAATGAAAAACTGTTTTTT
CASSPGFSTNEKLFF
>TRBJ2-7|TRBV28|.|TRBD2
TGTGCCAGCACTACTAGCGGGAGCTACGAGCAGTACTTC
CASTTSGSYEQYF
>TRBJ2-2|TRBV5-1|many|TRBD1
TGCGCCAGCTTAAATCGGGACAGAGACACCGGGGAGCTGTTTTTT
CASLNRDRDTGELFF
>TRBJ2-7|TRBV3-1/TRBV3-2|.|TRBD2
TGTGCCAGCAGCACCCGGACTAGCGGTTCCTACGAGCAGTACTTC
CASSTRTSGSYEQYF
>TRBJ1-1|TRBV21-1|.|.
TGTGCCAGCAGCATGAGGCAGGGGGACGTGGAGGCCACTGAAGCTTTCTTT
CASSMRQGDVEATEAFF
>TRBJ2-5|TRBV28|few|.
TGTGCCAGCAGCCGACCCCTACGGCAGGGGTTGGAGACCCAGTACTTC
CASSRPLRQGLETQYF
>TRBJ1-6|TRBV3-1/TRBV3-2|.|.
TGTGCCAGCAGCCAGAGCTTTAATTCACCCCTCCACTTT
CASSQSFNSPLHF
>TRBJ1-1|TRBV15|.|.
TGTGCCACCAGCAGAGAAGGGAGGGACACTGAAGCTTTCTTT
CATSREGRDTEAFF
>TRBJ2-7|TRBV28|.|.
TGTGCCAGCAGTTTATACACCAGCTACGAGCAGTACTTC
CASSLYTSYEQYF
>TRBJ1-5|TRBV19|.|.
TGTGCCAGTAGTCGAGCTAAGTTTTCATATAGCAATCAGCCCCAGCATTTT
CASSRAKFSYSNQPQHF
>TRBJ2-1|TRBV2|.|TRBD2
TGTGCCAGCTGCGGGGGGGCTCAGGATGAGCAGTTCTTC
CASCGGAQDEQFF
>TRBJ2-1|TRBV5-1|few|TRBD2
TGCGCCAGCAGCTTGGCGGGGGGGTCCCGGACCAATGAGCAGTTCTTC
CASSLAGGSRTNEQFF
>TRBJ1-6|TRBV11-2|few|.
TGTGCCAGCAGCTCCCGGGCAGGGAACAATTCACCCCTCCACTTT
CASSSRAGNNSPLHF
>TRBJ2-5|TRBV9|.|TRBD1
TGTGCCAGCAGCGTAGCCGGAAGGGGGCTGGGGGAGACCCAGTACTTC
CASSVAGRGLGETQYF
>TRBJ2-1|TRBV4-3|.|TRBD2
TGCGCCAGCAGCCAAATAGCGGGAGTCTACAATGAGCAGTTCTTC
CASSQIAGVYNEQFF
>TRBJ2-2|TRBV2|few|TRBD1
TGTGCCAGCAGTTTAGACAGGGCCGACACCGGGGAGCTGTTTTTT
CASSLDRADTGELFF
>TRBJ2-2|TRBV4-3|.|.
TGCGCCAGCAGCCAAGTATTCGGGGAGCTGTTTTTT
CASSQVFGELFF
>TRBJ2-7|TRBV28|.|TRBD1
TGTGCCAGCAGTAAGACAGGGATTTCCTACGAGCAGTACTTC
CASSKTGISYEQYF
>TRBJ2-5|TRBV28|.|TRBD2
TGTGCCAGCAGTACCAAAGGACTAGCGGGAAAAGAGACCCAGTACTTC
CASSTKGLAGKETQYF
>TRBJ2-7|TRBV27|.|.
TGTGCCAGCAGTTTACCCCTCACTTCCCGGGGTGATTGGCGTTACGAGCAGTACTTC
CASSLPLTSRGDWRYEQYF
>TRBJ1-2|TRBV2|few|.
TGTGCCAGCAGTGAACAGGGATATGGCTACACCTTC
CASSEQGYGYTF
>TRBJ2-7|TRBV2|.|TRBD1
TGTGCCAGCAGCGAACCGGGACAGGGGAGCTACGAGCAGTACTTC
CASSEPGQGSYEQYF
>TRBJ2-5|TRBV19|.|.
TGTGCCAGTAGTATTTCCCGGGGTTGGGAGACCCAGTACTTC
CASSISRGWETQYF
>TRBJ2-3|TRBV7-6|once|.
TGTGCCAGCAGCGAACAGCGGGTTAGCACAGATACGCAGTATTTT
CASSEQRVSTDTQYF
>TRBJ1-1|TRBV18|.|.
TGTGCCAGCTCACCATCCAACAGGGTCGGGACTGAAGCTTTCTTT
CASSPSNRVGTEAFF
>TRBJ2-1|TRBV5-1|.|.
TGCGCCAGCAGCTTGGCCGGTGACAACCTCAATGAGCAGTTCTTC
CASSLAGDNLNEQFF
>TRBJ1-1|TRBV7-9|.|.
TGTGCCAGCAGCTTATCGGGGAACACTGAAGCTTTCTTT
CASSLSGNTEAFF
>TRBJ2-5|TRBV9|.|TRBD2
TGTGCCAGCAGCTTGGGACTAGCGGGGGTCCAAGAGACCCAGTACTTC
CASSLGLAGVQETQYF
>TRBJ2-3|TRBV27|.|TRBD2
TGTGCCAGCAGTTTACGGCTAGCGGGAGTAGATACGCAGTATTTT
CASSLRLAGVDTQYF
>TRBJ2-1|TRBV14|.|TRBD2
TGTGCCAGCAGCCAAGGCTTACTAGCGGTAACCTACAATGAGCAGTTCTTC
CASSQGLLAVTYNEQFF
>TRBJ2-5|TRBV6-5|.|TRBD1
TGTGCCAGCAGTTACACAGGACAGGGAGCGACCCAGTACTTC
CASSYTGQGATQYF
>TRBJ2-3|TRBV15|.|.
TGTGCCACCAGTTACGGGGGGCGGTCCGAAGCTACGCAGTATTTT
CATSYGGRSEATQYF
>TRBJ2-5|TRBV18|.|TRBD1
TGTGCCAGCTCACCAGCCGGGACAGTGGTAGAGACCCAGTACTTC
CASSPAGTVVETQYF
>TRBJ2-7|TRBV7-2|.|.
TGTGCCAGCAGCTTAAGGGGCTTCCGAGGGGGCGAGCAGTACTTC
CASSLRGFRGGEQYF
>TRBJ1-1|TRBV30|.|TRBD1
TGTGCCTGGACTAAGGACAGGGTGAACACTGAAGCTTTCTTT
CAWTKDRVNTEAFF
>TRBJ1-2|TRBV5-6|.|TRBD1
TGTGCCAGCAGCGTTGGACAGGGTGGCTACACCTTC
CASSVGQGGYTF
>TRBJ2-1|TRBV7-2|.|TRBD1
TGTGCCAGCCGACAGGGGCACGACAATGAGCAGTTCTTC
CASRQGHDNEQFF
>TRBJ2-5|TRBV30|.|.
TGTGCCTGGAGTCTCCGGGAGCCAGAGACCCAGTACTTC
CAWSLREPETQYF
>TRBJ2-7|TRBV10-3|.|.
TGTGCCATCAGTGGAGGCGGAATGGGCGAGCAGTACTTC
CAISGGGMGEQYF
>TRBJ2-7|TRBV3-1/TRBV3-2|.|.
TGTGCCAGCAGCCTCGAGCTCCACGAGCAGTACTTC
CASSLELHEQYF
>TRBJ1-2|TRBV2|.|.
TGTGCCAGCAGTGAGTTGGGGGGAAAGTATGGCTACACCTTC
CASSELGGKYGYTF
>TRBJ1-5|TRBV2|.|TRBD1
TGTGCCAGCAGGCCCAATAGGGACAGTTCCGGGCATTATAGCAATCAGCCCCAGCATTTT
CASRPNRDSSGHYSNQPQHF
>TRBJ2-7|TRBV19|few|.
TGTGCCAGTAGTAGGGACGGGAGTAGGGCCGAGCAGTACTTC
CASSRDGSRAEQYF
>TRBJ2-3|TRBV20-1|.|TRBD2
TGCAGTGCTAGTGACAGACTAGCCACAAAGGGGGATACGCAGTATTTT
CSASDRLATKGDTQYF
>TRBJ1-3|TRBV12-3/TRBV12-4|.|.
TGTGCCAGCAGTCAGACTGGAAACACCATATATTTT
CASSQTGNTIYF
>TRBJ2-7|TRBV3-1/TRBV3-2|.|.
TGTGCCAGCAGCCTTACCTCGGGCGAGCAGTACTTC
CASSLTSGEQYF
>TRBJ1-3|TRBV5-4|few|.
TGTGCCAGCAGCTTGGGAGGCGAATCCGGAAACACCATATATTTT
CASSLGGESGNTIYF